This T cell receptor (beta chain) comes out of a study of somatic mutations in cytotoxic T cells in rheumatoid arthritis. Study findings and constraints: Only rheumatoid arthritis patients, not healthy controls, showed CD8+ clonality increasing with age. The authors did not know the antigen targets of the expanded CD8+ clones.

About this clone: Its antigen is as yet unknown.

Original processing methods: Only a few patient CD8+ clones above 1% matched published virus-specific TCRB sequences. Sequenced by immunoSEQ multiplex PCR; TCRdb stores in-frame clones only, minus some. V and J calls and clone size come straight from that table; D and trimming were deduced from the DNA. This table holds about 9,000 clones, approximately 79% found once. Deletions cut 0 bases from V and 6 bases from J, with 7 bases between. Germline V gives CDR1 GTSNPN, CDR2 SVGIG (reference sequence). The CDR3 totals 12 residues. Sequencing was done on a sample of CD8+ T cells sorted from blood. This sequence joins TRBV30 and TRBJ2-3, with D unclear. The clonotype comes from an adult with rheumatoid arthritis. The CDR3 DNA sequence: TGTGCCTGGAGTGTAGGAATGGATACGCAGTATTTT. Encoded protein: CAWSVGMDTQYF.